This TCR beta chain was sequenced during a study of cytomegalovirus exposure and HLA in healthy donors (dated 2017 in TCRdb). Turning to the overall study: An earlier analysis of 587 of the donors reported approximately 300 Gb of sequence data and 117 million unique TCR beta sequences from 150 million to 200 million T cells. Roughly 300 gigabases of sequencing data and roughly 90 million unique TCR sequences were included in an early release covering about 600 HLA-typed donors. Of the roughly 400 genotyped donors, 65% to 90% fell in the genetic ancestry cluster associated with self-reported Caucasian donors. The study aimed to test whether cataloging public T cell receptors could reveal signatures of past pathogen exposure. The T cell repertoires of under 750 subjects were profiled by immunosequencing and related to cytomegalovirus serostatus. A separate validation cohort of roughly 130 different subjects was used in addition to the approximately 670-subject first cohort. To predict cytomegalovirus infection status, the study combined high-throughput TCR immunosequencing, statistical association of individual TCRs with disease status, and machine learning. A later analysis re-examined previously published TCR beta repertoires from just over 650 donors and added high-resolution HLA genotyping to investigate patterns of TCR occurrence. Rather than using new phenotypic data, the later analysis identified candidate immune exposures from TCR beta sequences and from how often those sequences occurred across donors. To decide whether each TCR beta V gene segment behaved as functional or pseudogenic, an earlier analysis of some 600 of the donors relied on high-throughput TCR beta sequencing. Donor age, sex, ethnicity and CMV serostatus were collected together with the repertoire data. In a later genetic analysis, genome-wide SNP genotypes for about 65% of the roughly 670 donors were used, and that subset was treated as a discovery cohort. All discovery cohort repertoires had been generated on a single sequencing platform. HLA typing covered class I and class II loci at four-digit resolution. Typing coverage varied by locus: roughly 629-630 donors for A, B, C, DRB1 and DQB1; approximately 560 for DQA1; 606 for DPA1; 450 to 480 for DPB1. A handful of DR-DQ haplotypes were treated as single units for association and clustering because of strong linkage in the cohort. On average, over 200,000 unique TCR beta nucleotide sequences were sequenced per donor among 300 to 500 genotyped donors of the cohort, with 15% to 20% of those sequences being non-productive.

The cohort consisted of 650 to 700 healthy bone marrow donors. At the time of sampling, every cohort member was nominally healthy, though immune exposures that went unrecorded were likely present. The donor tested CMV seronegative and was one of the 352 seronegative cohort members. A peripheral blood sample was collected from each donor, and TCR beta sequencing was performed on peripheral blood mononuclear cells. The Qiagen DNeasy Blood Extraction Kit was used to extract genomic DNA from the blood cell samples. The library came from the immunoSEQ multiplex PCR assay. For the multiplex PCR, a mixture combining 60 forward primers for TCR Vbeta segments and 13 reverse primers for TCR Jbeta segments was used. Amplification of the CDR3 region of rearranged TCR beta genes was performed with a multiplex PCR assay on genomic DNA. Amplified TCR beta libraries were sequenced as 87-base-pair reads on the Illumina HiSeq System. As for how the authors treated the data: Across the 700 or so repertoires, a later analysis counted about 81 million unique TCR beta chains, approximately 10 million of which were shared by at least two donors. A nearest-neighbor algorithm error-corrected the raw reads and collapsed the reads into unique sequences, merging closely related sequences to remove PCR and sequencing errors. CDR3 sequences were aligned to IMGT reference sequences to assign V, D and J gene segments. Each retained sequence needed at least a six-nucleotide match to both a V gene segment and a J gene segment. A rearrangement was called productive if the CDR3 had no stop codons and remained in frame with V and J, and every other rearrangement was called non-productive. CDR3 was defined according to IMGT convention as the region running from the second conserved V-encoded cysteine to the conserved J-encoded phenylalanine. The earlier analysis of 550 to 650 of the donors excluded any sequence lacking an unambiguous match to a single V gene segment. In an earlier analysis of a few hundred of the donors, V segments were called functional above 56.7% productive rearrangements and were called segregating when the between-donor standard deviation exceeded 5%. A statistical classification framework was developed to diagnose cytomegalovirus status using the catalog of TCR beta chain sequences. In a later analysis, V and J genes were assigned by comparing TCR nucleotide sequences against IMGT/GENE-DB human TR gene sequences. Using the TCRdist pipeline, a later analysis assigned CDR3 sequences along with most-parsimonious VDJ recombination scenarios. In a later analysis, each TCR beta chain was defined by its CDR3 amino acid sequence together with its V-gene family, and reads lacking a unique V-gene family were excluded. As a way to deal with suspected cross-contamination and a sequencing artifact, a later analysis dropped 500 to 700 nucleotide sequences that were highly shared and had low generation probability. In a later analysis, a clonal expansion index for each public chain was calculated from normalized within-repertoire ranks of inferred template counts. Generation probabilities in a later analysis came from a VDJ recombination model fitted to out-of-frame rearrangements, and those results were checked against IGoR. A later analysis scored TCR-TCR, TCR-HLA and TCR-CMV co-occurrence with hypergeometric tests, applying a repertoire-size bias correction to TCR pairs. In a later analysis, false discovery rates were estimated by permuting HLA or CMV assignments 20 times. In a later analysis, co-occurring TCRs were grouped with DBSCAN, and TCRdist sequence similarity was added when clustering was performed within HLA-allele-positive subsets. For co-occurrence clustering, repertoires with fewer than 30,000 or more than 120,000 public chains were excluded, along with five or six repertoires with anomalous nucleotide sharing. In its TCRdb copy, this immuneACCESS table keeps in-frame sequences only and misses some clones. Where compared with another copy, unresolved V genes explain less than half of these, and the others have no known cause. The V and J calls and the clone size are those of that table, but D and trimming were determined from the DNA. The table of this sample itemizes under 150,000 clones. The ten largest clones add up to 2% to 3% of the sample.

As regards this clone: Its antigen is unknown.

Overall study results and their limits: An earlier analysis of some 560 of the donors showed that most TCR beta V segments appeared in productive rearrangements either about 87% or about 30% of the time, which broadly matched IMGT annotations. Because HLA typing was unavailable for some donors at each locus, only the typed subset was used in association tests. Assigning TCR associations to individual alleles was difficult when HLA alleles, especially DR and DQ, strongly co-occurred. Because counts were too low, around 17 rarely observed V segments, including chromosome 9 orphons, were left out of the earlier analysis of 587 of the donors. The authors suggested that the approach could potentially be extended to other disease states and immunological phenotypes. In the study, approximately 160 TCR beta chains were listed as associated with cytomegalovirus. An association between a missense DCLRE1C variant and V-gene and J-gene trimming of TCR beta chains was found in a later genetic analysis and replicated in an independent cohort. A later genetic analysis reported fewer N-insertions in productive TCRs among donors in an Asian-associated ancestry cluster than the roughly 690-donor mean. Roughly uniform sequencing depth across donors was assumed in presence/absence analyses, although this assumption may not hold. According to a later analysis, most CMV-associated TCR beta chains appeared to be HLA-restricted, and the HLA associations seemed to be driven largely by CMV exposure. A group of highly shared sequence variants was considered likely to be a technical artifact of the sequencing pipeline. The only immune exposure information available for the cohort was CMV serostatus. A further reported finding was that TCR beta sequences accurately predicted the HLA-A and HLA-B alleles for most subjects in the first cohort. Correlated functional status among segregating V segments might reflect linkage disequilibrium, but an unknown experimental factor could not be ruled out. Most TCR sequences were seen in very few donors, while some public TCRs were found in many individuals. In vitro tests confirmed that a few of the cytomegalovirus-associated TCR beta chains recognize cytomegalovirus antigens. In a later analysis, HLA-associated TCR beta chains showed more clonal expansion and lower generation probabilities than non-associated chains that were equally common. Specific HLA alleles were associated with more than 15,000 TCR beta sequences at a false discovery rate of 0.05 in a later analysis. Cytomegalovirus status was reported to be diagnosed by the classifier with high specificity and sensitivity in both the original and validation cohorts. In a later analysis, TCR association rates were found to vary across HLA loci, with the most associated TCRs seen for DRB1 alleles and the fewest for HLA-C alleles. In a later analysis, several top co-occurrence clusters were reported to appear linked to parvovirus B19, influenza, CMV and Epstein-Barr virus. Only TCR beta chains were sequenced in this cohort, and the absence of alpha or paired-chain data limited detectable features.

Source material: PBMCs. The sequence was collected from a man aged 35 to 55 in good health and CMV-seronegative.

The nucleotides are TGTGCCAGCAGAGCCGGGACAGGGGGACCCTACGAGCAGTACTTC. It is translated as CASRAGTGGPYEQYF. Recombination joined TRBV6-1 with TRBJ2-7; TRBD1 agrees with 11 junctional bases. The CDR3, cysteine through phenylalanine, is 15 amino acids long. Just the 45-base CDR3 DNA is kept, in frame starting at base 1. Clipping removes 6 bases from V and 2 bases from J, with 6 as the unmatched junction base count. CDR1 is given as MNHNS and CDR2 as SASEGT, both from the germline V gene.